This T cell receptor (beta chain) was captured in a study of CD8 T cells in ankylosing spondylitis. Findings and limits, study-wide: The study looked at matched synovial fluid samples from ankylosing spondylitis patients. Disease-linked clones were reported to be significantly enriched there. Disease-associated clonotypes exhibited CD8+ identity and were relatively infrequent in peripheral blood. Several highly homologous variants made up a TCR beta motif, and this motif appeared characteristic of ankylosing spondylitis blood.

There are 11 residues in the CDR3. Per the germline V gene, CDR1 is SQVTM and CDR2 is ANQGSEA. The J segment lost 6 bases and the V segment lost 4 bases, leaving 2 bases of the junction unmatched. As concerns this clonotype: The target antigen is unknown.

One entry per CDR3 protein results from TCRdb running MiXCR on the 5' RACE reads. Of under 250,000 distinct CDR3 sequences listed, around a tenth were seen once; the top ten hold less than 8%. The sample consisted of blood, either unsorted or a sorted T cell fraction (not recorded which). The TCR comes from a male donor with ankylosing spondylitis or in good health (not recorded which). J is TRBJ1-2 and V is TRBV29-1; 7 bases match TRBD1. This CDR3 reads CSVGTGDGYTF. In DNA form, the CDR3 reads TGCAGCGTTGGGACAGGTGATGGCTACACCTTC.